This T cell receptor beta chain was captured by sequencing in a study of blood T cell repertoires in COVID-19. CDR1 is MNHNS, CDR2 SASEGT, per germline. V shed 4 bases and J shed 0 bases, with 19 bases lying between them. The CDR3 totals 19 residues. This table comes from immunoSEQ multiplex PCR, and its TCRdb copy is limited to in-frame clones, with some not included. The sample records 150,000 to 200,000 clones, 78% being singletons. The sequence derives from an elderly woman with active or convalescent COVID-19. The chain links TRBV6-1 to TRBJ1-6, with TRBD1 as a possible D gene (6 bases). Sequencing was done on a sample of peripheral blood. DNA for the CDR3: TGTGCCAGCAGTGTTAGGGACATGGGGGCCAGCTCCTATAATTCACCCCTCCACTTT. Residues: CASSVRDMGASSYNSPLHF.